Presented here are 24 T cell receptor beta chains from one specimen sequenced in a study of blood T cell repertoires in COVID-19. Sequenced by immunoSEQ multiplex PCR; TCRdb stores in-frame clones only, minus some. The top ten clones hold under 5.5% of a sample with about 95,000 clones, approximately 91% of them seen once. The specimen sequenced was peripheral blood. These TCRs come from a man between 60 and 75 years old with COVID-19, enrolled during active disease.

V is TRBV2 and J is TRBJ2-5; the match to TRBD2 covers 13 bases. The CDR3 runs to 16 residues. Germline assignment: CDR1 SNHLY and CDR2 FYNNEI. J was trimmed by 5 bases and V by 4 bases; bases with no gene match: 7. This CDR3 is CASSVPGLAGRETQYF. The DNA of the CDR3 is TGTGCCAGCAGTGTACCGGGACTAGCGGGACGGGAGACCCAGTACTTC.

The chain joins TRBV25-1 to TRBJ2-2, with D possibly matching TRBD1 (6 bases). V was cut by 1 base and J by 5 bases, with 11 bases left in between. Germline CDR1 reads MGHDK; CDR2 reads SYGVNS. The CDR3 extends over 15 amino acids. The CDR3 bases are TGTGCCAGCAGTGAATGGACAGAAGGGACCGGGGAGCTGTTTTTT. This encodes CASSEWTEGTGELFF.

The chain is built from TRBV27 and TRBJ2-7; weak D call: TRBD2 (5 bases). Germline CDR1 MNHEY, CDR2 SMNVEV (reference sequence). This CDR3 is built from 15 residues. The V end lost 7 bases, the J end lost 0 bases, and 16 bases lay between the germline ends. CDR3 DNA: TGTGCCAGCACCTCTCTCCGGGGTATCTCCTACGAGCAGTACTTC. This translates into CASTSLRGISYEQYF.

The rearrangement uses TRBV5-1 and TRBJ1-2; TRBD1 might be the D (6 bases). Germline values: CDR1 SGHRS, CDR2 YFSETQ. This CDR3 is 12 amino acids long. Trimming pared 4 bases from V and 8 bases from J, leaving 12 bases between. For the CDR3, the DNA is TGCGCCAGCAGCATGAACAGGGACGGCTACACCTTC. Translated: CASSMNRDGYTF.

The chain's CDR3 is CASRGSSGPQHF. DNA of the CDR3: TGTGCCAGCAGGGGGAGCTCGGGACCCCAGCATTTT. The chain employs TRBV12-3 or TRBV12-4 and TRBJ1-5; D unresolved. The CDR3 length is 12 residues. V lost 6 bases and J lost 10, with 13 bases in between.

The chain links TRBV25-1 to TRBJ2-1; D perhaps matches TRBD2 (6 bases). CDR1 and CDR2 from the germline V gene are MGHDK and SYGVNS. The CDR3 is made up of 14 amino acids. V was pared by 8 bases and J by 0 bases, with 11 bases between. In nucleotides, the CDR3 is TGTGCCAGCGGGACTTCGAGCTCCTACAATGAGCAGTTCTTC. It specifies CASGTSSSYNEQFF.

The DNA of the CDR3 is TGTGCCAGCAGCGTGCTAGCGGGAGGGCCCTCAAACACCGGGGAGCTGTTTTTT. This gives the protein CASSVLAGGPSNTGELFF. The chain joins TRBV9 to TRBJ2-2, with 12 bases lining up with TRBD2. CDR1 and CDR2 from the germline V gene are SGDLS and YYNGEE. J gave up 2 bases and V 2 bases, and 7 bases lay outside the gene matches. This CDR3 is 18 amino acids long.

The chain links TRBV5-5 to TRBJ1-2, with D hard to call. The germline V gene has CDR1 SGHKS and CDR2 YYEKEE (reference sequence). The ends were cut back, 3 bases at V and 1 base at J, with 16 bases in the middle. The CDR3 sequence is 16 residues long. CDR3 loop: CASSSGTFEGNYGYTF. The DNA of the CDR3 is TGTGCCAGCAGCTCAGGTACCTTCGAGGGTAACTATGGCTACACCTTC.

J is TRBJ2-1 and V is TRBV12-3 or TRBV12-4, with 9 bases that match TRBD2. The ends lost 6 bases at V and 8 bases at J; junction bases unmatched: 2. CDR3 length: 12 residues. The CDR3 protein is CASRAGGDEQFF. CDR3 nucleotides: TGTGCCAGCAGGGCGGGAGGGGATGAGCAGTTCTTC.

The J gene is TRBJ2-7, the V gene TRBV18, with TRBD1 identical over 8 bases. V lost 3 bases to trimming and J lost 3 bases; unmatched junction nucleotides: 4. The CDR3 sequence is 14 residues long. The germline CDR1 and CDR2 sequences are KGHSH and LQKENI. The DNA of the CDR3 is TGTGCCAGCTCACCGTTCGGACAGGGCTACGAGCAGTACTTC. It encodes CASSPFGQGYEQYF.

The chain carries TRBV4-3 and TRBJ1-4, with TRBD1 identical over 10 bases. Looked up from germline, CDR1 is LGHNA and CDR2 is YSLEER. The CDR3 extends over 16 amino acids. V lost 1 base to trimming and J lost 11 bases; unmatched junction nucleotides: 10. The CDR3 bases are TGCGCCAGCAGCCAAGGGACCGGACAGGGGGGTGGGAAACTGTTTTTT. Its protein is CASSQGTGQGGGKLFF.

The V call is TRBV6-2 or TRBV6-3, the J call TRBJ2-1; TRBD2 aligns across 12 bases. Germline V gene data show CDR1 as MNHEY and CDR2 as SVGEGT. CDR3 length: 18 residues. The V segment lost 0 bases and the J segment 7 bases; nucleotides outside the gene matches: 10. As DNA, the CDR3 is TGTGCCAGCAGTTACTCACTGGGGCTAGCGGGAGGGGGAAATGAGCAGTTCTTC. This translates into CASSYSLGLAGGGNEQFF.

The chain employs TRBV7-2 and TRBJ2-7; the D is unclear. V shed 6 bases and J shed 5 bases, with 17 bases lying between them. This CDR3 contains 14 residues. Germline V gene sequence: CDR1 SGHTA, CDR2 FQGNSA. The CDR3 DNA follows: TGTGCCAGCAGTTCCTCTCCTGCGGCACACGAGCAGTACTTC. It encodes CASSSSPAAHEQYF.

This rearrangement joins TRBV2 to TRBJ1-5; 12 bases are a match to TRBD1. The V gene end was trimmed by 3 bases and the J gene end by 2 bases; junction bases not matched to a gene: 8. This CDR3 comprises 18 residues. From germline, CDR1 is SNHLY and CDR2 FYNNEI. The CDR3 here is CASSEGDRGPKGNQPQHF. The CDR3 coding sequence is TGTGCCAGCAGTGAGGGGGACAGGGGGCCTAAGGGCAATCAGCCCCAGCATTTT.

The CDR3 protein is CASSSTEENYGYTF. DNA for the CDR3: TGTGCCAGCAGCTCGACGGAGGAGAACTATGGCTACACCTTC. The chain uses TRBV7-2 and TRBJ1-2; D is uncertain. This CDR3 is built from 14 residues. The V end was cut by 4 bases, the J end by 2 bases, with 11 bases between. Germline-derived CDR1 and CDR2 are SGHTA and FQGNSA.

The chain has TRBV19 and TRBJ1-5; D may be TRBD1 (5 bases). V dropped 6 bases and J dropped 4 bases, with 16 bases sitting between them. This CDR3 is built from 15 residues. Per germline, CDR1 LNHDA and CDR2 SQIVND (reference sequence). The CDR3, as DNA: TGTGCCAGTAGAGCCATAGACAGACCTAATCAGCCCCAGCATTTT. Translation: CASRAIDRPNQPQHF. Filled out from reference TRBV19 and TRBJ1-5, the complete variable domain reads DGGITQSPKYLFRKEGQNVTLSCEQNLNHDAMYWYRQDPGQGLRLIYYSQIVNDFQKGDIAEGYSVSREKKESFPLTVTSAQKNPTAFYLCASRAIDRPNQPQHFGDGTRLSIL.

This sequence joins TRBV7-9 and TRBJ2-7, with 9 nucleotides matching TRBD1. The CDR3 spans 14 residues. Germline CDR1 and CDR2: SEHNR and FQNEAQ (reference sequence). V trimming: 6 bases; J trimming: 6 bases; junction bases outside the gene matches: 9. CDR3 nucleotide sequence: TGTGCCAGCAGTGTGGGGACAGGGTCGGGCGAGCAGTACTTC. This gives the protein CASSVGTGSGEQYF.

The chain combines TRBV25-1 with TRBJ2-3; the D gene is possibly TRBD1 (5 bases). This CDR3 region has 15 residues. Germline lookup yields CDR1 MGHDK and CDR2 SYGVNS. Trimming took 4 bases from V and 2 from J, leaving 13 bases between them. In DNA form, the CDR3 reads TGTGCCAGCAGTGGAAGGACACCCCTCACAGATACGCAGTATTTT. This sequence encodes CASSGRTPLTDTQYF.

The J gene is TRBJ2-7, the V gene TRBV21-1; TRBD1, the table's D call, lacks a check against the DNA. TRBV21-1 is an annotated pseudogene. This CDR3 comprises 18 residues. The CDR3 loop reads CASSKEKGGPNSSYEQYF. In DNA form, the CDR3 reads TGTGCCAGCAGCAAAGAGAAAGGGGGCCCCAATAGCTCCTACGAGCAGTACTTC.

This clone was seen just once. The CDR3 here is CAWSMTGRTEAFF. Here the CDR3 DNA reads TGTGCCTGGAGTATGACAGGGAGAACTGAAGCTTTCTTT. The chain recombines TRBV30 with TRBJ1-1; 7 nucleotides align to TRBD1. V shed 2 bases, J shed 5 bases, and the junction held 5 bases outside the gene matches. This CDR3 contains 13 residues. The germline gives CDR1 GTSNPN, CDR2 SVGIG (reference sequence).

The rearrangement joins TRBV28 to TRBJ2-2; the D gene is possibly TRBD2 (6 bases). CDR3 size: 17 residues. V shed 8 bases and J shed 0 bases, with 19 bases lying between them. The germline gives CDR1 MDHEN, CDR2 SYDVKM. CDR3 amino acids: CASGGVGFGANTGELFF. CDR3 nucleotide sequence: TGTGCCAGCGGAGGGGTAGGGTTTGGAGCGAACACCGGGGAGCTGTTTTTT.

The J gene is TRBJ1-4, the V gene TRBV28; D may be TRBD1 (5 bases). The V end lost 4 bases, the J end lost 5 bases, and 14 bases lay between the germline ends. The CDR3 has 15 residues. The germline CDR1 and CDR2 sequences are MDHEN and SYDVKM. The CDR3 coding sequence is TGTGCCAGCAGTTCCCCTCCGTGGACAAATGAAAAACTGTTTTTT. It encodes CASSSPPWTNEKLFF.

The chain carries TRBV6-4 and TRBJ1-5; a weak D match, TRBD1 (5 bases). This CDR3 is built from 16 residues. CDR1 and CDR2 from the germline V gene are MRHNA and SNTAGT. Trimming took off 7 bases at V and 3 bases at J, with 19 bases between the two ends. The CDR3 reads CASNAGVGLINQPQHF. CDR3 nucleotide sequence: TGTGCCAGCAACGCGGGGGTGGGACTGATCAATCAGCCCCAGCATTTT.

The count of this clone is one. J is TRBJ1-5 and V is TRBV15; 8 bases agree with TRBD1. The V gene's germline CDR1 is LNHNV and CDR2 YYDKDF (reference sequence). This CDR3 has 16 amino acids. Trimming cost V 3 bases and J 4 bases; bases outside gene matches: 8. The CDR3 DNA follows: TGTGCCACCAGCAGTGCCGGACAGGGCCATAATCAGCCCCAGCATTTT. Translation gives CATSSAGQGHNQPQHF. Together with reference TRBV15 and TRBJ1-5, the CDR3 gives the full variable domain: DAMVIQNPRYQVTQFGKPVTLSCSQTLNHNVMYWYQQKSSQAPKLLFHYYDKDFNNEADTPDNFQSRRPNTSFCFLDIRSPGLGDTAMYLCATSSAGQGHNQPQHFGDGTRLSIL.